A single sample is the source of the 18 T cell receptor beta chains below, sequenced in a study of blood T cell repertoires in COVID-19. The data were produced by immunoSEQ multiplex PCR, yet TCRdb's version contains in-frame clones alone and is incomplete. The sample has about 54,000 clones; 85% are singletons. Sequenced sample: peripheral blood. The source is a human donor in a cohort sampled during active COVID-19.

V is TRBV5-1 and J is TRBJ2-5; 9 bases are shared with TRBD1. The junction had 6 bases not matched to a gene; V was cut back by 1 base and J by 2 bases. CDR1 SGHRS and CDR2 YFSETQ come from the germline V gene. CDR3 size: 16 residues. DNA for the CDR3: TGCGCCAGCAGCTTGAACCCCGGGACAGGGCAAGAGACCCAGTACTTC. It encodes CASSLNPGTGQETQYF.

The count of this clone is one. V usage is TRBV2 and J usage is TRBJ2-6; D unclear. V was shortened by 6 bases and J by 0 bases, with 9 bases between the two germline ends. In germline, CDR1 is SNHLY, CDR2 FYNNEI. CDR3 length: 15 amino acids. Written as DNA, the CDR3 is TGTGCCAGCAGAGTTGACAACTCTGGGGCCAACGTCCTGACTTTC. It encodes CASRVDNSGANVLTF.

This chain connects TRBV27 to TRBJ2-1; D gene uncertain. Germline V CDR1 and CDR2: MNHEY, SMNVEV (reference sequence). Trimming took off 0 bases at V and 0 bases at J, with 6 bases between the two ends. The CDR3 runs to 15 residues. This CDR3 reads CASSLSLSSYNEQFF. The CDR3 coding sequence is TGTGCCAGCAGTTTATCGTTGAGCTCCTACAATGAGCAGTTCTTC.

The CDR3 nucleotides read TGTGCCAGCAGCCCAGGGACTAGCGGGAGCAGGGTTTTCATAGATACGCAGTATTTT. It is translated as CASSPGTSGSRVFIDTQYF. The chain links TRBV27 to TRBJ2-3, with 14 bases identical to TRBD2. The V segment lost 6 bases and the J segment 5 bases; nucleotides outside the gene matches: 16. Germline-derived CDR1 and CDR2 are MNHEY and SMNVEV (reference sequence). This CDR3 has 19 residues.

The rearrangement joins TRBV7-8 to TRBJ2-1; 9 bases are a match to TRBD2. Germline V gives CDR1 SGHVS, CDR2 FQNEAQ. The CDR3 is 14 amino acids. The V gene end was trimmed by 5 bases and the J gene end by 5 bases; junction bases not matched to a gene: 4. The CDR3 loop reads CASSQSSGNNEQFF. In DNA form, the CDR3 reads TGTGCCAGCAGCCAGTCTAGCGGGAACAATGAGCAGTTCTTC. The full variable domain, in which reference TRBV7-8 and TRBJ2-1 provide the parts outside the CDR3, is GAGVSQSPRYKVAKRGQDVALRCDPISGHVSLFWYQQALGQGPEFLTYFQNEAQLDKSGLPSDRFFAERPEGSVSTLKIQRTQQEDSAVYLCASSQSSGNNEQFFGPGTRLTVL.

The V call is TRBV19, the J call TRBJ2-3, with TRBD2 matching 14 bases. There are 18 residues in the CDR3. V shed 3 bases and J 1 base; nucleotides not matched to a gene: 6. Germline CDR1 reads LNHDA; CDR2 reads SQIVND (reference sequence). The chain's CDR3 is CASSMKGLAGVGTDTQYF. CDR3 DNA sequence: TGTGCCAGTAGTATGAAGGGACTAGCGGGAGTCGGCACAGATACGCAGTATTTT. Based on the CDR3 plus reference TRBV19 and TRBJ2-3, the full variable domain is DGGITQSPKYLFRKEGQNVTLSCEQNLNHDAMYWYRQDPGQGLRLIYYSQIVNDFQKGDIAEGYSVSREKKESFPLTVTSAQKNPTAFYLCASSMKGLAGVGTDTQYFGPGTRLTVL.

As concerns this clone: This specimen includes other DNA sequences encoding the same CDR3. The V call is TRBV19, the J call TRBJ1-5, with D perhaps TRBD1 (5 bases). V shed 2 bases and J shed 4 bases, with 9 bases lying between them. Germline CDR1 reads LNHDA; CDR2 reads SQIVND (reference sequence). The CDR3 contains 14 residues. The CDR3 nucleotides are TGTGCCAGTAGTATAAGGGGAGGGAATCAGCCCCAGCATTTT. It yields the protein CASSIRGGNQPQHF.

V usage is TRBV19 and J usage is TRBJ2-7; 8 bases map to TRBD1. V lost 5 bases and J lost 2; bases outside the gene matches: 2. This CDR3 is built from 13 residues. The germline gives CDR1 LNHDA, CDR2 SQIVND (reference sequence). The CDR3 nucleotides are TGTGCCAGTAGTGTACAGGGGGCCTACGAGCAGTACTTC. Its protein is CASSVQGAYEQYF.

The V call is TRBV7-2, the J call TRBJ2-4; 8 positions agree with TRBD2. The CDR3 is 19 residues long. Trimming cost V 3 bases and J 0 bases; bases outside gene matches: 13. Germline V lookup: CDR1 SGHTA, CDR2 FQGNSA. The CDR3 here is CASSLGLAGRLLAKNIQYF. DNA of the CDR3: TGTGCCAGCAGCTTGGGCCTAGCGGGCCGCCTACTAGCCAAAAACATTCAGTACTTC.

V usage is TRBV28 and J usage is TRBJ2-7; 8 bases fit TRBD1. After removal of 7 bases from V and 2 bases from J, the junction contained 7 bases not matched to a gene. The CDR3 is 14 amino acids. Germline CDR1 reads MDHEN; CDR2 reads SYDVKM. CDR3 amino acids: CASTGQGRPYEQYF. CDR3 bases: TGTGCCAGCACCGGACAGGGCAGGCCCTACGAGCAGTACTTC.

This clone came up many times. The chain joins TRBV7-9 to TRBJ2-1, with 11 bases identical to TRBD2. The V segment lost 7 bases and the J segment 3 bases; nucleotides outside the gene matches: 11. From germline, CDR1 is SEHNR and CDR2 FQNEAQ (reference sequence). There are 17 residues in the CDR3. The chain's CDR3 is CASTVGTGTSGYNEQFF. As DNA, the CDR3 is TGTGCCAGCACCGTAGGGACCGGGACTAGCGGCTACAATGAGCAGTTCTTC. The full variable domain, its missing parts supplied by reference TRBV7-9 and TRBJ2-1, is DTGVSQNPRHKITKRGQNVTFRCDPISEHNRLYWYRQTLGQGPEFLTYFQNEAQLEKSRLLSDRFSAERPKGSFSTLEIQRTEQGDSAMYLCASTVGTGTSGYNEQFFGPGTRLTVL.

The CDR3 region has the DNA TGCGCCAGCAGCTCCCACCCTAGCGGGAGGGATACGCAGTATTTT. Translating it yields CASSSHPSGRDTQYF. The chain links TRBV5-1 to TRBJ2-3, with 11 bases fitting TRBD2. The germline V gene has CDR1 SGHRS and CDR2 YFSETQ. With 3 bases clipped from V and 6 bases from J, the junction kept 6 bases outside the gene matches. There are 15 residues in the CDR3.

This clone has a handful of counts. V gene TRBV4-1 combines with J gene TRBJ2-1; 7 bases are a match to TRBD1. Germline lookup yields CDR1 MGHRA and CDR2 YSYEKL. V shed 7 bases, J shed 3 bases, and the junction held 15 bases outside the gene matches. The CDR3 covers 17 residues. In DNA, the CDR3 is TGCGCCAGCATGAGACCGACAGGGATTGGGGGCTACAATGAGCAGTTCTTC. It translates to CASMRPTGIGGYNEQFF.

The V gene is TRBV28, the J gene TRBJ2-6; D not certain. Between the trimmed V and J ends, which lost 4 bases and 9 bases, there was a span of 7 bases. Germline loops: CDR1 MDHEN, CDR2 SYDVKM. This CDR3 contains 12 residues. The CDR3 loop is CASSSRSNVLTF. CDR3 bases: TGTGCCAGCAGTTCTAGGAGCAACGTCCTGACTTTC.

This rearrangement joins TRBV5-4 to TRBJ2-3; 8 positions match TRBD1. Losses at the gene ends were 3 bases for V and 3 bases for J; bases not matched to a gene: 3. Germline V gene data show CDR1 as SGHNT and CDR2 as YYREEE (reference sequence). The CDR3 is made up of 14 amino acids. The CDR3: CASSWWTGTDTQYF. CDR3 nucleotides: TGTGCCAGCAGCTGGTGGACAGGGACAGATACGCAGTATTTT.

The genes are TRBV6-4 and TRBJ1-2; D is possibly TRBD1 (5 bases). Germline assignment: CDR1 MRHNA and CDR2 SNTAGT. Trimming left V 0 bases short and J 4 bases short, with 9 bases between. This CDR3 spans 14 amino acids. CDR3 loop: CASSDSGGGYGYTF. The CDR3 DNA reads as TGTGCCAGCAGTGACTCCGGGGGAGGCTATGGCTACACCTTC.

The J gene is TRBJ2-3, the V gene TRBV4-1; 9 bases map to TRBD1. The CDR3 consists of 15 residues. Trimming removed 6 bases from V and 2 bases from J; junction bases left unmatched: 6. Germline V lookup: CDR1 MGHRA, CDR2 YSYEKL. The CDR3 is CASRGQGMNTDTQYF. The CDR3 nucleotides read TGCGCCAGCAGGGGACAGGGAATGAACACAGATACGCAGTATTTT.

The rearrangement uses TRBV6-5 and TRBJ2-7; TRBD2 aligns across 7 bases. Trimming took 2 bases from V and 7 from J; bases not matched to a gene: 11. This CDR3 comprises 15 residues. CDR1 and CDR2 from the germline V gene are MNHEY and SVGAGI. CDR3 coding DNA: TGTGCCAGCAGTTACGGGGGGAGGGCCTCTAAAGAGCAGTACTTC. This encodes CASSYGGRASKEQYF.